A single sample is the source of the 15 T cell receptor beta chains below, sequenced in a study of a mutant IDH1 vaccine in newly diagnosed glioma (dated by TCRdb to 2020 to 2023). Read against the paper, the sample's time point label means: week 11, during vaccination. Each vaccine dose was 300 ug of a 20-mer mutant IDH1 peptide in Montanide, given subcutaneously with topical imiquimod. These TCRs' antigens remain unknown. Library generation was performed with the immunoSEQ multiplex PCR assay. The clones in this table, taken by TCRdb from immuneACCESS, are in-frame only. Not every clone is retained; where verified, under half of the shortfall comes from an unresolved V gene, and the cause of the rest is unknown. The sample includes tens of thousands of clones, with roughly 70% observed a single time. 9.5% to 12% of the sample is in the top ten clones. Source: peripheral blood mononuclear cells (PBMCs), taken from a glioma patient whose treatment included an IDH1 peptide vaccine. The receptors stem from a man aged 18-30 years with glioma. Some clones in this sample may be carry-over from other donors' samples.

This clone was seen only a few times. The chain combines TRBV5-1 with TRBJ1-1; TRBD1 matches 10 bases. Germline trimming cut 0 bases from V and 4 bases from J; bases unmatched to any gene: 0. Germline V gene sequence: CDR1 SGHRS, CDR2 YFSETQ. The CDR3 covers 14 residues. CDR3 protein: CASSLGTGGTEAFF. For the CDR3, the DNA is TGCGCCAGCAGCTTGGGGACAGGGGGCACTGAAGCTTTCTTT.

The chain has TRBV7-2 and TRBJ1-4, with TRBD1 as a possible D gene (5 bases). V dropped 0 bases and J dropped 2 bases, with 7 bases sitting between them. This CDR3 region has 15 residues. The germline V gene encodes CDR1 SGHTA and CDR2 FQGNSA. The DNA for the CDR3 is TGTGCCAGCAGCTTAGCGCCAGGGACTAATGAAAAACTGTTTTTT. This encodes CASSLAPGTNEKLFF.

This rearrangement joins TRBV4-1 to TRBJ1-5; unclear D gene. CDR1 and CDR2 from the germline V gene are MGHRA and YSYEKL. Between the trimmed V and J ends, which lost 0 bases and 6 bases, there was a span of 12 bases. The CDR3 has 15 residues. CDR3 sequence reads: CASSQDRAGRQPQHF. The CDR3 DNA sequence: TGCGCCAGCAGCCAAGATCGGGCAGGACGTCAGCCCCAGCATTTT.

The V and J genes are TRBV10-3 and TRBJ2-4; possible D gene TRBD2, 7 bases. This CDR3 is 16 amino acids long. Per germline, CDR1 ENHRY and CDR2 SYGVKD. Trimming removed 4 bases from V and 0 bases from J, with 13 bases in between. CDR3 protein: CAISAQGTIAKNIQYF. CDR3 bases: TGTGCCATCAGTGCGCAGGGGACTATAGCCAAAAACATTCAGTACTTC.

The V call is TRBV2, the J call TRBJ1-6; TRBD1 aligns across 8 bases. The CDR3 contains 15 residues. V trimming: 6 bases; J trimming: 4 bases; junction bases outside the gene matches: 5. Germline values: CDR1 SNHLY, CDR2 FYNNEI. DNA of the CDR3: TGTGCCAGCAGACGCGGACAGGGTTATAATTCACCCCTCCACTTT. Amino acids: CASRRGQGYNSPLHF.

This clone was found once. The rearrangement uses TRBV5-6 and TRBJ1-1, with unresolved D. In germline, CDR1 is SGHDT, CDR2 YYEEEE. The CDR3 has 15 amino acids. V was pared by 0 bases and J by 2 bases, with 11 bases between. The CDR3 DNA follows: TGTGCCAGCAGCTTGGGTGCAGTCTTCAACACTGAAGCTTTCTTT. It yields the protein CASSLGAVFNTEAFF.

The CDR3 reads CAIRDELSVPPNYGYTF. As DNA, the CDR3 is TGTGCCATCAGGGACGAACTCTCAGTTCCCCCTAACTATGGCTACACCTTC. The rearrangement joins TRBV10-3 to TRBJ1-2; D ambiguous. Trimming took 6 bases from V and 0 from J, leaving 20 bases between them. Germline CDR1 reads ENHRY; CDR2 reads SYGVKD. The CDR3 contains 17 residues.

The chain couples TRBV19 to TRBJ1-2, with D uncertain. CDR1 LNHDA and CDR2 SQIVND come from the germline V gene (reference sequence). The CDR3 contains 15 residues. V was trimmed by 3 bases and J by 0 bases, leaving 11 bases between them. In nucleotides, the CDR3 is TGTGCCAGTAGTATGCCCATCGGAGCTAACTATGGCTACACCTTC. Encoded protein: CASSMPIGANYGYTF.

The V call is TRBV27, the J call TRBJ2-1; no firm D call. The CDR3 covers 15 residues. Trimming removed 6 bases from V and 0 bases from J, with 12 bases in between. The germline gives CDR1 MNHEY, CDR2 SMNVEV (reference sequence). CDR3 coding DNA: TGTGCCAGCAGCCAAATACCACCCTCCTACAATGAGCAGTTCTTC. Protein: CASSQIPPSYNEQFF.

V usage is TRBV27 and J usage is TRBJ2-7; D uncertain. The CDR3 has 14 residues. The V end was cut by 5 bases, the J end by 0 bases, with 11 bases between. In germline, CDR1 is MNHEY, CDR2 SMNVEV (reference sequence). CDR3: CASSPGESSYEQYF. In DNA form, the CDR3 reads TGTGCCAGCAGTCCCGGAGAGAGCTCCTACGAGCAGTACTTC.

J is TRBJ1-2 and V is TRBV4-1; possibly TRBD1 for D (6 bases). This CDR3 is built from 14 residues. Germline V gives CDR1 MGHRA, CDR2 YSYEKL. Trimming shortened V by 0 bases and J by 3 bases, and 8 bases separated the two germline ends. The CDR3: CASSQEYRDYGYTF. Here the CDR3 DNA reads TGCGCCAGCAGCCAAGAGTACAGGGACTATGGCTACACCTTC.

The V and J genes are TRBV29-1 and TRBJ1-2; D is undetermined. V shed 7 bases and J shed 0 bases, with 15 bases lying between them. This CDR3 region has 14 residues. The germline CDR1 and CDR2 sequences are SQVTM and ANQGSEA. Written as DNA, the CDR3 is TGCAGCGCTAGAGGTCCCTCGGCTAACTATGGCTACACCTTC. Amino acid sequence: CSARGPSANYGYTF.

The V gene is TRBV14, the J gene TRBJ2-1; tentative D call: TRBD1 (6 bases). CDR1 is SGHDN, CDR2 FVKESK, per germline. V was shortened by 2 bases and J by 4 bases, with 12 bases between the two germline ends. This CDR3 region has 15 residues. This CDR3 is CASSQSRTAYNEQFF. The CDR3 bases are TGTGCCAGCAGCCAAAGTCGGACAGCTTACAATGAGCAGTTCTTC.

This chain connects TRBV14 to TRBJ2-2; D unresolved. The CDR3 has 15 residues. Germline CDR1 SGHDN, CDR2 FVKESK. The V end lost 0 bases, the J end lost 3 bases, and 8 bases lay between the germline ends. The CDR3 reads CASSQDPVYTGELFF. In DNA, the CDR3 is TGTGCCAGCAGCCAAGATCCAGTTTACACCGGGGAGCTGTTTTTT.

CDR3 in DNA: TGTGCCAGCAGCTTGGCCTCAGGGGAAGGCTACACCTTC. Protein sequence: CASSLASGEGYTF. The chain has TRBV5-5 and TRBJ1-2, with TRBD1 as a possible D gene (6 bases). This CDR3 is 13 amino acids long. Germline V gives CDR1 SGHKS, CDR2 YYEKEE (reference sequence). Trimming removed 0 bases from V and 8 bases from J, with 11 bases in between.